What follows are 2 T cell receptor beta chains derived from one specimen sequenced in a study of blood T cell repertoires in COVID-19. TCRdb's copy holds only in-frame clones and misses some; the assay was immunoSEQ multiplex PCR. The top ten clones hold over 10% of a sample with roughly 160,000 clones, over 80% of them seen once. Sequenced input: PBMCs or T cells enriched from blood (not recorded which). The receptors come from a woman aged 55-75 years who had recovered from COVID-19.

The rearrangement links TRBV6-2 or TRBV6-3 to TRBJ2-2; 7 nucleotides agree with TRBD2. Germline trimming cut 4 bases from V and 5 bases from J; bases unmatched to any gene: 7. This CDR3 comprises 15 residues. Germline CDR1 reads MNHEY; CDR2 reads SVGEGT. CDR3 sequence (DNA): TGTGCCAGCAGTTTTCGACCGCGGGAGACCGGGGAGCTGTTTTTT. Translation gives CASSFRPRETGELFF.

DNA for the CDR3: TGTGCCAGCAGCTTGGGCCGTGAAAAACTGTTTTTT. The encoded protein is CASSLGREKLFF. The chain is built from TRBV7-9 and TRBJ1-4; D is unresolved. V gave up 3 bases and J gave up 7 bases, with 6 bases separating them. Per the germline V gene, CDR1 is SEHNR and CDR2 is FQNEAQ (reference sequence). There are 12 residues in the CDR3. Looking up the rest from reference TRBV7-9 and TRBJ1-4 gives the full variable domain: DTGVSQNPRHKITKRGQNVTFRCDPISEHNRLYWYRQTLGQGPEFLTYFQNEAQLEKSRLLSDRFSAERPKGSFSTLEIQRTEQGDSAMYLCASSLGREKLFFGSGTQLSVL.